This TCR beta chain came from a study of T cell clusters in autoimmune cytopenias. Notes on the study in general: Primary autoimmune cytopenia patients appeared to lack physiological T cell clusters present in healthy donors.

In terms of frequency, this clonotype is medium-sized (0.01 to 0.1%). Its antigen is not known. TRB was amplified from roughly 270 ng of peripheral blood genomic DNA per sample. TRB was amplified by touch-down multiplex PCR, primer pools A and B combined. Using the multiplex PCR reads, TCRdb records one entry per CDR3 protein without DNA. The clone table shows under 9,000 distinct CDR3 sequences, with the ten largest holding approximately 25%. CDR3 length: 14 residues. The receptor comes from a human donor with an autoimmune cytopenia or autoimmune hepatitis (not recorded which). The V call is TRBV12-3 or TRBV12-4, the J call TRBJ2-2; there is no DNA to check the TCRdb D call of TRBD1. Material: peripheral blood. The CDR3 sequence: CASISRGNTGELFF.